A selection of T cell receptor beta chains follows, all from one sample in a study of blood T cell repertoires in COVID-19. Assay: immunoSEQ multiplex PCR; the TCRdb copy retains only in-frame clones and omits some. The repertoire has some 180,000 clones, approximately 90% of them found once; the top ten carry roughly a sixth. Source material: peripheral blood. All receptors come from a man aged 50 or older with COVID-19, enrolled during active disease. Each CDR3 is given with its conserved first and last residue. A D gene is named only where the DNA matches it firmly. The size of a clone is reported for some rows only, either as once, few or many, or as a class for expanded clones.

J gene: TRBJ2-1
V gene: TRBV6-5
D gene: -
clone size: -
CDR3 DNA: TGTGCCTGCCGGGACTCCCCTAGGAATGAGCAGTTCTTC
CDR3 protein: CACRDSPRNEQFF

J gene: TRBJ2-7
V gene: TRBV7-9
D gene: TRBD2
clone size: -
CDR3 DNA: TGTGCCAGCAGCTCACCCACTAGCGGGAACTCCTACGAGCAGTACTTC
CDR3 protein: CASSSPTSGNSYEQYF

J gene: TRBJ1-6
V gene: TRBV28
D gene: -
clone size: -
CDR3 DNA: TGTGCCAGCACCCAGGCCCCAATTAGGTCCCTCCACTTT
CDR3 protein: CASTQAPIRSLHF

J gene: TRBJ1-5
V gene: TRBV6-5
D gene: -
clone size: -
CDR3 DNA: TGTGCCAGCTGCGACAGCCTCAATCAGCCCCAGCATTTT
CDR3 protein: CASCDSLNQPQHF

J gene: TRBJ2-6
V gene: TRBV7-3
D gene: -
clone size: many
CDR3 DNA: TGTGCCAGCAGCAAGGATACAGGGTTTGGGGCCAACGTCCTGACTTTC
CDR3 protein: CASSKDTGFGANVLTF

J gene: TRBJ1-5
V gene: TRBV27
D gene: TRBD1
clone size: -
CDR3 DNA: TGTGCCAGCTCAGGGGGACGCAATCAGCCCCAGCATTTT
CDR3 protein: CASSGGRNQPQHF

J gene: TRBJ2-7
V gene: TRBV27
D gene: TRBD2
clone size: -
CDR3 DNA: TGTGCCAGCAGTTTACCCTCCTCAGCGGGGATCGTTGGGTACGAGCAGTACTTC
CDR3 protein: CASSLPSSAGIVGYEQYF

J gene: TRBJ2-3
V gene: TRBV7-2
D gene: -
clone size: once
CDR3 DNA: TGTGCCAGCAGCTTGTGGGCCCGGACAGATACGCAGTATTTT
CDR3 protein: CASSLWARTDTQYF

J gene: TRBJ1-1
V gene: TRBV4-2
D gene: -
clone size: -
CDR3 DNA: TGTGCCAGCAGCCAAGAAGCGTCCAGGGACACTGAAGCTTTCTTT
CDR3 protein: CASSQEASRDTEAFF

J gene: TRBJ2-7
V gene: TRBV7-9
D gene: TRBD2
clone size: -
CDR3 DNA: TGTGCCAGCAGCTTAGTATCTGGGGGGGACGAGCAGTACTTC
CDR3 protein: CASSLVSGGDEQYF

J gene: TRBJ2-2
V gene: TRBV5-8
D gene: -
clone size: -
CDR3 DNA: TGTGCCAGCGCCCGACAGATCAACACCGGGGAGCTGTTTTTT
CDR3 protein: CASARQINTGELFF

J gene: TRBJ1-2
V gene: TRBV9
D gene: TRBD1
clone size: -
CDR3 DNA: TGTGCCAGCAGCCGGGACAGGGGCTCGATTGGCTACACCTTC
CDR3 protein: CASSRDRGSIGYTF

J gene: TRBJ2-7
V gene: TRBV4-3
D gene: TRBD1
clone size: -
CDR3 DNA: TGCGCCAGCAGCCAAGATTCGACAGGGACCTTCTACGAGCAGTACTTC
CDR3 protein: CASSQDSTGTFYEQYF

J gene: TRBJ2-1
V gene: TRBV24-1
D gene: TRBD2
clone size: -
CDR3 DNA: TGTGCCACCAGTGATTTCAGGCGGGCTCGGGGTTCAGCGGGGGGTGTCAGCTCCTACAATGAGCAGTTCTTC
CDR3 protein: CATSDFRRARGSAGGVSSYNEQFF

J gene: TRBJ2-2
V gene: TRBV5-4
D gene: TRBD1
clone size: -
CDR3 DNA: TGTGCCAGCAACAGGGGGGCCGGGGAGCTGTTTTTT
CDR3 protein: CASNRGAGELFF

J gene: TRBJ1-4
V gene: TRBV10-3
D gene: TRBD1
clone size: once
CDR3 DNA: TGTGCCATCAGTGCGGGACAGGGGGCAGAAAAACTGTTTTTT
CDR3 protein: CAISAGQGAEKLFF

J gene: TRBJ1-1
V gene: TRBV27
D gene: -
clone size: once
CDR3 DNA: TGTGCCAGCAACCCACAGGGTGGCGGCGTGATTTTT
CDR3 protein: CASNPQGGGVIF

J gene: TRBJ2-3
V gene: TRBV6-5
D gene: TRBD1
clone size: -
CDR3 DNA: TGTGCCAGCTCTATCGACAGGGTTACAGATACGCAGTATTTT
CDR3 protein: CASSIDRVTDTQYF

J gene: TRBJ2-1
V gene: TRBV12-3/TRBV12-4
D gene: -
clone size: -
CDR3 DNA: TGTGCCAGCAGCCACAGGGATGAGCAGTTCTTC
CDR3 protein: CASSHRDEQFF

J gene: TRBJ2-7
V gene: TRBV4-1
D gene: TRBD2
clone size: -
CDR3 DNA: TGCGCCAGCAGCCAAGACGGCGGGAGCCGAGGTGAGCAGTACTTC
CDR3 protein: CASSQDGGSRGEQYF

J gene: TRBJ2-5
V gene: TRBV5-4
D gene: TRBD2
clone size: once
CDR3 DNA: TGTGCCAGCAGCTTGGGAGGGACTAGTCATCAGACCCAGTACTTC
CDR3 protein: CASSLGGTSHQTQYF

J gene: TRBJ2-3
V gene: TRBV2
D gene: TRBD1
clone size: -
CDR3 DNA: TGTGCCAGCACCTTAATGTCGCAGGGGGCGGACACGCAGTATTTT
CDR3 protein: CASTLMSQGADTQYF

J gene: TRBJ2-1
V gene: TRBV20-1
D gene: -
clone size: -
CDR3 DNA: TGCAGTGCCCGGACTTACAATGAGCAGTTCTTC
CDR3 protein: CSARTYNEQFF

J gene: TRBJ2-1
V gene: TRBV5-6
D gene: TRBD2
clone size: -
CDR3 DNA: TGTGCCAGCAGCTTGGGACTAGCGGAGGCCTACAATGAGCAGTTCTTC
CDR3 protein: CASSLGLAEAYNEQFF

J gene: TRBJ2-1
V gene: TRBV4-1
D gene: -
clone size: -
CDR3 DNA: TGCGCCAGCAGCCATCCCTCTAGGGGGGGCCTCAATGAGCAGTTCTTC
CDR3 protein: CASSHPSRGGLNEQFF

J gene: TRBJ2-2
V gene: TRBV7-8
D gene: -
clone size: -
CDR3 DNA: TGTGCCAGCAGCTTATTTTCCTGGCAGGGGGGTACCGGGGAGCTGTTTTTT
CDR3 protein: CASSLFSWQGGTGELFF

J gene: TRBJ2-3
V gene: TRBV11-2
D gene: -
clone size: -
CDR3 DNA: TGTGCCAGCAGCTTCCGGTACACAGATACGCAGTATTTT
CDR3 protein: CASSFRYTDTQYF

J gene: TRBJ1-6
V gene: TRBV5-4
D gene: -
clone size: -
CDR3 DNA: TGTGCCAGCAGCTTGGATCCGGGGAGCTCCTATAATTCACCCCTCCACTTT
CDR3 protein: CASSLDPGSSYNSPLHF

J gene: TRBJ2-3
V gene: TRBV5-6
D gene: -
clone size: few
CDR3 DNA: TGTGCCAGCAGCTTGGGGTCAATCGCGGCAGATACGCAGTATTTT
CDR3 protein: CASSLGSIAADTQYF

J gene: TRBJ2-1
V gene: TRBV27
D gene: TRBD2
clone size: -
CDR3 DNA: TGTGCCAGCAGTTCCCCTAGCGGGAGGGTCACCTACAATGAGCAGTTCTTC
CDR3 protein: CASSSPSGRVTYNEQFF

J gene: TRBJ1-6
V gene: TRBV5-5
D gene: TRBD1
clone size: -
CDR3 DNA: TGTGCCAGCGCGGGACAGGCGTCACTTCTCTATAATTCACCCCTCCACTTT
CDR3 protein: CASAGQASLLYNSPLHF

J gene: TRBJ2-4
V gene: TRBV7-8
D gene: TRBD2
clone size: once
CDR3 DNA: TGTGCCAGCAGCTTAGCAATAGCGGGCAAGGACATTCAGTACTTC
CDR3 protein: CASSLAIAGKDIQYF

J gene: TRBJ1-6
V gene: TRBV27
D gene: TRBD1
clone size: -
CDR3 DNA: TGTGCCAGCAGTCTTCTACAGGGGTATAATTCACCCCTCCACTTT
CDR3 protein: CASSLLQGYNSPLHF

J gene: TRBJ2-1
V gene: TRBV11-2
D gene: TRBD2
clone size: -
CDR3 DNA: TGTGCCAGCAGCTTACGGGAGGACGGAGAGCAGTTCTTC
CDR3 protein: CASSLREDGEQFF

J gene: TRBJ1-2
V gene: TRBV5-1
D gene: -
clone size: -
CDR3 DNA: TGCGCCAGCAGCTTGGAGAGCTATGGCTACACCTTC
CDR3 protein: CASSLESYGYTF

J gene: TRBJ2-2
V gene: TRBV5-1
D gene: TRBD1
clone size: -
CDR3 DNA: TGCGCCAGCAGCTTCCTGACAGGGGAAGCCGGGGAGCTGTTTTTT
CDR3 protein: CASSFLTGEAGELFF

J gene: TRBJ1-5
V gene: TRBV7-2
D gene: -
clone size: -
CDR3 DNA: TGTGCCAGCAGCTTACTCTCCGGAGGCAATCAGCCCCAGCATTTT
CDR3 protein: CASSLLSGGNQPQHF

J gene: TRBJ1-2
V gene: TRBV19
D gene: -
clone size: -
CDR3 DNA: TGTGCCAGTAGCAGGAACTATGGCTACACCTTC
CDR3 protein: CASSRNYGYTF

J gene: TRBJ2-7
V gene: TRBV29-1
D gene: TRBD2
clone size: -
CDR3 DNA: TGCAGCGTTCGGGAGGGCAGTTCCTACGAGCAGTACTTC
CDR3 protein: CSVREGSSYEQYF

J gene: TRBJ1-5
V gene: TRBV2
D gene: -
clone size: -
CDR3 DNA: TGTGCCAGCAGGACTGGTTCGGGGGGGGGTCAGCCCCAGCATTTT
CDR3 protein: CASRTGSGGGQPQHF

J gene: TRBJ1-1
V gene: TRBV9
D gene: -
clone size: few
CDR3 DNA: TGTGCCAGCAGGGGAGGCAGGGTAGGTGAGAACACTGAAGCTTTCTTT
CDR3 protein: CASRGGRVGENTEAFF

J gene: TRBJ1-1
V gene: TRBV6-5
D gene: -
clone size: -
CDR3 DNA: TGTGCCAGCAGTTACTCGACCAGGGGCATGAACACTGAAGCTTTCTTT
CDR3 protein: CASSYSTRGMNTEAFF

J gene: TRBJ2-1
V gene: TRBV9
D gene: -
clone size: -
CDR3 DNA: TGTGCCAGCAGCTCGGAGATCTACAATGAGCAGTTCTTC
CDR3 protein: CASSSEIYNEQFF

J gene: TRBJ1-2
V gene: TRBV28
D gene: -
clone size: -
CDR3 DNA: TGTGCCAGCACCCGGACAGTAGAGGGTCGGGGCTACACCTTC
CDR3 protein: CASTRTVEGRGYTF

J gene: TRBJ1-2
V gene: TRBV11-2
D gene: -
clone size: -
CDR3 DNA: TGTGCCAGCAGCTTTCCAGACTACCAATTCTACACCTTC
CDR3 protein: CASSFPDYQFYTF

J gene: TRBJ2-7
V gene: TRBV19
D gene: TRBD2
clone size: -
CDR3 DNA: TGTGCCAGTGAGTCTGGGCTAGCGGGAGGGCCATATCACGAGCAGTACTTC
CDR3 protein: CASESGLAGGPYHEQYF

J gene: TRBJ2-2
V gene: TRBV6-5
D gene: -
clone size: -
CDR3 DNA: TGTGCCAGCAGTTACACACTAACGGCTAATACCGGGGAGCTGTTTTTT
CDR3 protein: CASSYTLTANTGELFF

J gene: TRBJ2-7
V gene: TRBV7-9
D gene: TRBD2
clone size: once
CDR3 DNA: TGTGCCAGCAGCTTAGGCCCTCCGGGACTAGCGGTCTACGAGCAGTACTTC
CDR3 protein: CASSLGPPGLAVYEQYF

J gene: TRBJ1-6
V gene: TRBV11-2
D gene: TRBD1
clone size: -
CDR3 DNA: TGTGCCAGCAGCTTAGGGCAGGGGGCGTTGAATAATTCACCCCTCCACTTT
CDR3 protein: CASSLGQGALNNSPLHF